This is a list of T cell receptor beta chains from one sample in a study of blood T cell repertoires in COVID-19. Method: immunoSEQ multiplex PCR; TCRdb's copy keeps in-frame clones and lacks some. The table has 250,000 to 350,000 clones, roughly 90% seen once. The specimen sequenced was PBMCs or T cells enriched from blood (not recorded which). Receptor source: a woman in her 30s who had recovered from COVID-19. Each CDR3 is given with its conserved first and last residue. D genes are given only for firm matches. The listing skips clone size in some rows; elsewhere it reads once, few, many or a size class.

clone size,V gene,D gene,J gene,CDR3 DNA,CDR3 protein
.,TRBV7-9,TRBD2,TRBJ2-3,TGTGCCAGCAGCTGGGGACTAGCGGGAGTTTATGGCACAGATACGCAGTATTTT,CASSWGLAGVYGTDTQYF
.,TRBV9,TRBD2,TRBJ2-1,TGTGCCAGCAGCGCGAGGACAGGGCTAGCGGGAGGTAGTCCTGAGCAGTTCTTC,CASSARTGLAGGSPEQFF
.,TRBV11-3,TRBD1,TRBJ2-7,TGTGCCAGCAGCTCGGGACAGGGCTACGAGCAGTACTTC,CASSSGQGYEQYF
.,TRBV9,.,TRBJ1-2,TGTGCCAGCAGCGTAGCTCCGGGTAACTATGGCTACACCTTC,CASSVAPGNYGYTF
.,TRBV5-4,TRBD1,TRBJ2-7,TGTGCCAGCAGCTTCCCGGGACAGGGCTATAACGAGCAGTACTTC,CASSFPGQGYNEQYF
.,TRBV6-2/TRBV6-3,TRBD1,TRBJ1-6,TGTGCCAGCAGTTCCGTGGGACAGGGGGAACTCGGGTCACCCCTCCACTTT,CASSSVGQGELGSPLHF
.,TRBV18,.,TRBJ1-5,TGTGCCAGCTCACGAACAGGCCTAAATCAGCCCCAGCATTTT,CASSRTGLNQPQHF
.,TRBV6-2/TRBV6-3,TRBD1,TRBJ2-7,TGTGCCAGCAGCCTTACAGGGACAGGGACCTACGAGCAGTACTTC,CASSLTGTGTYEQYF
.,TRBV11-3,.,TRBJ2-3,TGTGCCAGCAGCCAAACAGGGCTAGATACGCAGTATTTT,CASSQTGLDTQYF
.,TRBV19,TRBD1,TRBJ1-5,TGTGCCAGTAGCCCAAGAAGACAGGGAGCAAATCAGCCCCAGCATTTT,CASSPRRQGANQPQHF
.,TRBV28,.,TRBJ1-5,TGTGCCGGAGCGACTGCGGGGGCAGGGCAGCCCCAGCATTTT,CAGATAGAGQPQHF
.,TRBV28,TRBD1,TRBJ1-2,TGTGCCAGCAGTTCCGCACAGGGGGCGCGTCACTATGGCTACACCTTC,CASSSAQGARHYGYTF
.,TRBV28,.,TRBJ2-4,TGTGCCATCCGGCAGGGAGCCAAAAACATTCAGTACTTC,CAIRQGAKNIQYF
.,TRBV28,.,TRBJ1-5,TGTGCCAGCAGATTGAAAGGGGATCAGCCCCAGCATTTT,CASRLKGDQPQHF
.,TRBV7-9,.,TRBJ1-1,TGTGCCAGCAGCTTACTCTCGGGGTCTGAAGCTTTCTTT,CASSLLSGSEAFF
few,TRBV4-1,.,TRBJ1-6,TGCGCCAGCAGCCAAGTATCAAGCAGGGAATCGAATTCACCCCTCCACTTT,CASSQVSSRESNSPLHF
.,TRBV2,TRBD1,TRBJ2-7,TGTGCCAGCAGCCGAGACAGGGGGCCGGGGGAGCAGTACTTC,CASSRDRGPGEQYF
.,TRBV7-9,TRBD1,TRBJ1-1,TGTGCCAGCAGCTCAACCTCCCGGACAGGGGGTCCTGAAGCTTTCTTT,CASSSTSRTGGPEAFF
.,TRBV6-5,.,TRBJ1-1,TGTGCCAGCAGTTCCCGGGGTGAAGCTTTCTTT,CASSSRGEAFF
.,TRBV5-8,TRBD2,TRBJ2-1,TGTGCCAGCAGCTTCGGTACTAGCGGGAGGGACTCCTACAATGAGCAGTTCTTC,CASSFGTSGRDSYNEQFF
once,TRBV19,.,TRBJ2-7,TGTGCCAGTAGTACCGGTCATAAGAGCTCCTACGAGCAGTACTTC,CASSTGHKSSYEQYF
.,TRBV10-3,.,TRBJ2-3,TGTGCCATCAGTGAGAGGGAGTCCACAGATACGCAGTATTTT,CAISERESTDTQYF